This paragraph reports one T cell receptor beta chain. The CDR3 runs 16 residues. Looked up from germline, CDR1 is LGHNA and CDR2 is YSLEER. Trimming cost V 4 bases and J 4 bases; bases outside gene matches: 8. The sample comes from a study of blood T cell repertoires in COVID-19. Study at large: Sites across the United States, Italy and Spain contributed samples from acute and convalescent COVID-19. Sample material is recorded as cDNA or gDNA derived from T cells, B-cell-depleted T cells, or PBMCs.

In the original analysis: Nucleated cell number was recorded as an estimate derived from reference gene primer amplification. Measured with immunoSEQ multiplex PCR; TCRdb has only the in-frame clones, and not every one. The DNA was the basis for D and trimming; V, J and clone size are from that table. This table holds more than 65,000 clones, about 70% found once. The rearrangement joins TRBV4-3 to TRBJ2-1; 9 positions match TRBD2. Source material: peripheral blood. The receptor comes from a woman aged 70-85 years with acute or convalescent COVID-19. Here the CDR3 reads CASSPWLAGNYNEQFF. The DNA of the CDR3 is TGCGCCAGCAGCCCCTGGCTAGCGGGAAATTACAATGAGCAGTTCTTC.